This T cell receptor beta chain was profiled in a study of HIV-infected patients and healthy controls. Study results and caveats: The seeming recovery of the Gini index after therapy in HIV-infected patients vanished in size-matched data. During therapy, HIV-associated CDR3s fell significantly in frequency, while CMV-associated CDR3s did not change significantly. CDR3 sharing between individuals was lower in HIV-infected patients than in healthy controls. Healthy controls carried many MAIT alpha-chain CDR3s, while HIV+ repertoires had few.

Whole blood was used without fractionation, so all unsorted peripheral T cells were included. This clonotype is labeled medium-sized. What it binds is unknown. Reverse transcription used around 500 ng RNA and constant-region primers for alpha and beta. Separate chain-specific third strand synthesis with multiplexing indices produced the alpha and beta libraries. One entry per CDR3 protein results from TCRdb running MiXCR on the 5' RACE reads. This table holds nearly 9,500 distinct CDR3 sequences, about 6% found once. The sample was blood. The origin of this receptor is an adult in good health.

The CDR3 bases are TGTGCCAGCAGCCAAGATAGAACAGCCTACGAGCAGTACTTC. Translating gives CASSQDRTAYEQYF. V is TRBV3-1 and J is TRBJ2-7; D unclear. This CDR3 has 14 amino acids. V was pared by 0 bases and J by 2 bases, with 8 bases between. Germline V lookup: CDR1 LGHDT, CDR2 YNNKEL (reference sequence).